This is a list of T cell receptor beta chains from one sample in a study of human T cells and chemical hapten exposure. TCRdb redid the calling of the RACE reads with MiXCR, one entry per CDR3 protein. The table records around 150,000 distinct CDR3 sequences, roughly 15% of them present only once. The starting material was whole blood, obtained in connection with sensitization to the hapten diphenylcyclopropenone (DPC). These receptor sequences come from a woman aged 30 to 39 with alopecia areata. Some clones in this sample may be carry-over from other donors' samples. The CDR3 runs from the conserved cysteine through the conserved F or W. The D gene is left open where the match is weak. For some rows the clone size is stated as once, few or many, or as a class when expanded; others skip it.

CDR3 protein	CDR3 DNA	D gene	J gene	V gene	clone size
CASSLAEFSYEQYF	TGCGCCAGCAGCTTGGCGGAGTTCTCCTACGAGCAGTACTTC	.	TRBJ2-7	TRBV5-1	few
CASSEAGLRTDTQYF	TGTGCCAGCAGTGAAGCGGGACTCCGCACAGATACGCAGTATTTT	.	TRBJ2-3	TRBV2	few
CASTVGNSPLHF	TGTGCCAGCACAGTGGGGAATTCACCCCTCCACTTT	.	TRBJ1-6	TRBV6-5	few
CASSQDRGQGSYEQYF	TGCGCCAGCAGCCAAGATAGGGGACAGGGGTCCTACGAGCAGTACTTC	TRBD1	TRBJ2-7	TRBV4-1	.
CASSPTLAKNIQYF	TGCGCCAGCAGCCCTACCCTAGCCAAAAACATTCAGTACTTC	.	TRBJ2-4	TRBV5-1	few
CASSPDKANYGYTF	TGTGCCAGCAGCCCAGACAAGGCGAACTATGGCTACACCTTC	.	TRBJ1-2	TRBV7-2	few
CASRLDTGELFF	TGTGCCAGCAGACTGGACACCGGGGAGCTGTTTTTT	.	TRBJ2-2	TRBV6-2/TRBV6-3	.
CSASGRAREQYF	TGCAGTGCTAGCGGGAGGGCCCGCGAGCAGTACTTC	TRBD2	TRBJ2-7	TRBV20-1	few
CASSLTAGYEQYF	TGTGCCAGCAGCTTAACGGCGGGATACGAGCAGTACTTC	.	TRBJ2-7	TRBV7-3	few
CASKGADYSNQPQHF	TGTGCCAGTAAGGGGGCAGATTATAGCAATCAGCCCCAGCATTTT	TRBD1	TRBJ1-5	TRBV19	many
CASSLLRIMGRDYNSPLHF	TGTGCCAGCAGCTTACTACGGATTATGGGTCGGGACTATAATTCACCCCTCCACTTT	.	TRBJ1-6	TRBV5-6	few
CASRPGGSSYNEQFF	TGTGCCAGCAGACCAGGAGGGAGCTCCTACAATGAGCAGTTCTTC	.	TRBJ2-1	TRBV28	.
CASSSETDTQYF	TGTGCCAGCAGTTCAGAGACAGATACGCAGTATTTT	.	TRBJ2-3	TRBV28	.
CSVKQGDEQYF	TGCAGCGTCAAACAGGGGGACGAGCAGTACTTC	TRBD1	TRBJ2-7	TRBV29-1	many
CARSDIRANIQYF	TGTGCCAGATCTGACATTAGGGCAAACATTCAGTACTTC	.	TRBJ2-4	TRBV11-1	.
CASSTAAGESYEQYF	TGTGCCAGCAGTACCGCGGCAGGGGAATCCTACGAGCAGTACTTC	.	TRBJ2-7	TRBV28	few
CASSFGQTNEKLFF	TGCGCCAGCAGCTTTGGCCAGACGAATGAAAAACTGTTTTTT	.	TRBJ1-4	TRBV5-1	many
CASTDGSSGANVLTF	TGTGCCAGCACCGACGGAAGCTCTGGGGCCAACGTCCTGACTTTC	.	TRBJ2-6	TRBV6-1	few
CASSFTGQYTGELFF	TGTGCCAGCAGTTTTACAGGGCAATACACCGGGGAGCTGTTTTTT	.	TRBJ2-2	TRBV27	.
CASMQGSNEKLFF	TGTGCCAGTATGCAGGGATCGAATGAAAAACTGTTTTTT	.	TRBJ1-4	TRBV19	few
CSARPGAETQYF	TGCAGTGCTAGACCGGGGGCGGAGACCCAGTACTTC	.	TRBJ2-5	TRBV20-1	.
CACTDWTYEQYF	TGTGCCTGTACGGACTGGACCTACGAGCAGTACTTC	.	TRBJ2-7	TRBV30	.
CASRQAATDQAFF	TGTGCCAGCAGGCAAGCAGCCACAGACCAAGCTTTCTTT	.	TRBJ1-1	TRBV3-1	few
CSAREADSGNTIYF	TGCAGTGCTAGAGAGGCAGACTCTGGAAACACCATATATTTT	.	TRBJ1-3	TRBV20-1	.